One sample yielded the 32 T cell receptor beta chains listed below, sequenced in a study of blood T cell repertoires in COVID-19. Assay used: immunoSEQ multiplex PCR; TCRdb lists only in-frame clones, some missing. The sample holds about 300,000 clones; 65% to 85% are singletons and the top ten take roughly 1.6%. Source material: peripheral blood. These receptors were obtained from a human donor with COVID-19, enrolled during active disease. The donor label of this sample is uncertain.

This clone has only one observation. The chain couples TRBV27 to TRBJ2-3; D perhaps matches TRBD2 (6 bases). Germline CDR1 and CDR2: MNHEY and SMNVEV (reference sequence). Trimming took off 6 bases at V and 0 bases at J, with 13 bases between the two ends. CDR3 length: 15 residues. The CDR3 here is CASRDSGTSTDTQYF. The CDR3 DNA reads TGTGCCAGCAGAGATAGCGGTACCAGCACAGATACGCAGTATTTT.

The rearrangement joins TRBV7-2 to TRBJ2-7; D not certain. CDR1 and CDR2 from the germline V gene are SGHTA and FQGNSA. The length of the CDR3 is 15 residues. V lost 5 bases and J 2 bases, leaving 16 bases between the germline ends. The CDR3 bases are TGTGCCAGCAGCCCTGGTCCAACACAACCCTACGAGCAGTACTTC. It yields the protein CASSPGPTQPYEQYF.

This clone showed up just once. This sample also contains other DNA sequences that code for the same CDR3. The CDR3 here is CAWSRDSNEKLFF. The CDR3 DNA sequence: TGTGCCTGGAGTAGGGACAGTAATGAAAAACTGTTTTTT. V and J are TRBV30 and TRBJ1-4; 7 bases line up with TRBD1. This CDR3 spans 13 amino acids. Germline lookup yields CDR1 GTSNPN and CDR2 SVGIG (reference sequence). The J segment lost 4 bases and the V segment lost 2 bases, leaving 1 base of the junction unmatched.

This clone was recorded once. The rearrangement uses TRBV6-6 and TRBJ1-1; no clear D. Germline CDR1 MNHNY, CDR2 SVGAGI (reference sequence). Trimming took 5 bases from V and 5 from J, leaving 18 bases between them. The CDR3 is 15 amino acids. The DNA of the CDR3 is TGTGCCAGCAGTACAACCGCCCCCGCGGCGACTGAAGCTTTCTTT. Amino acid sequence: CASSTTAPAATEAFF.

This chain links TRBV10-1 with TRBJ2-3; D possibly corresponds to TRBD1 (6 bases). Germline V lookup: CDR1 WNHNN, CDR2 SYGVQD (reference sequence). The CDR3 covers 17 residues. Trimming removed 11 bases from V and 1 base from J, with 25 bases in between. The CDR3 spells CACEGEQGDDGTDTQYF. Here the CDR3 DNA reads TGCGCCTGCGAGGGGGAACAGGGCGATGATGGCACAGATACGCAGTATTTT.

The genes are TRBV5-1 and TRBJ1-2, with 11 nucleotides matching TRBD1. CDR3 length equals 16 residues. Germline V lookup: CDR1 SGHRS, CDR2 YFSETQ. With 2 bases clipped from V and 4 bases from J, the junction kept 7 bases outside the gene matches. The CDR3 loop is CASSFTGTGGSYGYTF. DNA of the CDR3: TGCGCCAGCAGCTTCACCGGGACAGGGGGTAGCTATGGCTACACCTTC.

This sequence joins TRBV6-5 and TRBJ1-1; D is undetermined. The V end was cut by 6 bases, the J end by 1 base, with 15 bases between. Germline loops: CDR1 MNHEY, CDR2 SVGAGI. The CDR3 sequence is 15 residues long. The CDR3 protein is CASRPPKLTNTEAFF. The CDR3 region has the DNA TGTGCCAGCAGACCCCCCAAGCTTACGAACACTGAAGCTTTCTTT.

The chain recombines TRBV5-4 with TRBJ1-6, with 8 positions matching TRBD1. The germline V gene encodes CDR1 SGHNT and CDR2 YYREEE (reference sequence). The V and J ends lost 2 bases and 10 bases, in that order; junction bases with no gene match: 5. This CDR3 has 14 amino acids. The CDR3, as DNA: TGTGCCAGCAGCTTCGACAGGGGAGGATCACCCCTCCACTTT. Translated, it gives CASSFDRGGSPLHF.

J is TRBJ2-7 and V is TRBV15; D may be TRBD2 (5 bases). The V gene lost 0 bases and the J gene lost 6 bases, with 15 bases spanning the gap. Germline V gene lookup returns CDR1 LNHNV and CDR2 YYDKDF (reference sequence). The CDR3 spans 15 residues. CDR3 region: CATSRDMAGNGEQYF. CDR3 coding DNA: TGTGCCACCAGCAGAGATATGGCCGGGAACGGCGAGCAGTACTTC. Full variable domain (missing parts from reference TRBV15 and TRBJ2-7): DAMVIQNPRYQVTQFGKPVTLSCSQTLNHNVMYWYQQKSSQAPKLLFHYYDKDFNNEADTPDNFQSRRPNTSFCFLDIRSPGLGDTAMYLCATSRDMAGNGEQYFGPGTRLTVT.

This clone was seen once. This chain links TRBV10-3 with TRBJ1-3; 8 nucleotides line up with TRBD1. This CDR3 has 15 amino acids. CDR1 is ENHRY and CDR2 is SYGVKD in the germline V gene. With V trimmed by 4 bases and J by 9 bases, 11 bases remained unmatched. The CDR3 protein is CAISGLRGQESTIYF. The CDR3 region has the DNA TGTGCCATCAGTGGGCTCAGGGGGCAGGAGAGCACCATATATTTT.

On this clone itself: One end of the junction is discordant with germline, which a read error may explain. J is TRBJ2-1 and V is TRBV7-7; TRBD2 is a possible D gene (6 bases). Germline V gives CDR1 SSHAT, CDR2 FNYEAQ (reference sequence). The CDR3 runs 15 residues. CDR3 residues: CASSLGGGRLNEQFF. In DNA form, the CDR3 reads TGTGCTAGCAGCTTAGGTGGGGGGAGATTGAATGAGCAGTTCTTC.

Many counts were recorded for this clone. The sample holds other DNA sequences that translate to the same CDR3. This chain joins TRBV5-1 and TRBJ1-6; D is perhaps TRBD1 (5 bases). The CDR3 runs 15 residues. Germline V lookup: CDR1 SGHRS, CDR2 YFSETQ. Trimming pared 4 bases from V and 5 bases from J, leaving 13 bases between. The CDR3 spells CASSPWGGNNSPLHF. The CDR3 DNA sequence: TGCGCCAGCAGCCCTTGGGGGGGTAATAATTCACCCCTCCACTTT. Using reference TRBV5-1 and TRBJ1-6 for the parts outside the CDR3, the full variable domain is KAGVTQTPRYLIKTRGQQVTLSCSPISGHRSVSWYQQTPGQGLQFLFEYFSETQRNKGNFPGRFSGRQFSNSRSEMNVSTLELGDSALYLCASSPWGGNNSPLHFGNGTRLTVT.

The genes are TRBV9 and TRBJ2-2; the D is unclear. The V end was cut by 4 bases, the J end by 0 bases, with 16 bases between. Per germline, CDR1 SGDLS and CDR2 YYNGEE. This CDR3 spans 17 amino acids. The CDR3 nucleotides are TGTGCCAGCAGCCCAAGCAGCGCAGCCGCGAACACCGGGGAGCTGTTTTTT. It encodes CASSPSSAAANTGELFF.

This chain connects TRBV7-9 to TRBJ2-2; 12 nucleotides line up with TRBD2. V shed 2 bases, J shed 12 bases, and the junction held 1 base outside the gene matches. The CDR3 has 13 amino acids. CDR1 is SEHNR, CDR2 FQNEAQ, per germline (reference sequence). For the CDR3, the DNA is TGTGCCAGCAGCTTACTAGCGGGAGGGAAGCTGTTTTTT. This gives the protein CASSLLAGGKLFF.

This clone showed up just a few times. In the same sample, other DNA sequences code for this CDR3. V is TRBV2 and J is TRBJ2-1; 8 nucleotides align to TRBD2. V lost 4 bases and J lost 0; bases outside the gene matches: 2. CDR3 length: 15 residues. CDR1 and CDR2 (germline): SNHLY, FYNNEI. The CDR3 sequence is CASSAGTSSYNEQFF. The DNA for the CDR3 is TGTGCCAGCAGTGCCGGGACTAGCTCCTACAATGAGCAGTTCTTC.

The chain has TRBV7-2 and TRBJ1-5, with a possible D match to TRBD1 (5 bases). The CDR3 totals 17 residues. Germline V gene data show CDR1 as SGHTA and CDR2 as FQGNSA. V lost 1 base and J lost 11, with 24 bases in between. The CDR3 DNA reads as TGTGCCAGCAGCTTAGACCGAACACTGGGACGGGAGAGGACCCAGCATTTT. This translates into CASSLDRTLGRERTQHF.

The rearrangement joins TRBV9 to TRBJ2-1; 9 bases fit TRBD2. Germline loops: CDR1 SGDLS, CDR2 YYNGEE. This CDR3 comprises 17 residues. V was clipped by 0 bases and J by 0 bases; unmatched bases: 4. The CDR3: CASSVGAGGVSYNEQFF. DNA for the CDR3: TGTGCCAGCAGCGTAGGGGCGGGAGGGGTCTCCTACAATGAGCAGTTCTTC.

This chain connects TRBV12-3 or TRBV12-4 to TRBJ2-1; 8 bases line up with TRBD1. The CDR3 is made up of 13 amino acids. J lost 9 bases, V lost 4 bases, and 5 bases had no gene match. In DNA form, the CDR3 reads TGTGCCAGCAGTTGGGGGACAGGTATTGAGCAGTTCTTC. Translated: CASSWGTGIEQFF.

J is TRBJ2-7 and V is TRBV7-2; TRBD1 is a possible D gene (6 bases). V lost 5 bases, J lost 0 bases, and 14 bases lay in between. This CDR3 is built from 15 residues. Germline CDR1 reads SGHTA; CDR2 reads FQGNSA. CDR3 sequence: CASSPQGLVSYEQYF. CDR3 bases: TGTGCCAGCAGCCCCCAGGGGCTAGTCTCCTACGAGCAGTACTTC.

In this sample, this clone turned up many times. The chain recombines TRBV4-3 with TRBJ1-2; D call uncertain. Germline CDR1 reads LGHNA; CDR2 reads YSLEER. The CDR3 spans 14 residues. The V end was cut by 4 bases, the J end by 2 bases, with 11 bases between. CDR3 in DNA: TGCGCCAGCAGCCGGGAGTTTATGAACTATGGCTACACCTTC. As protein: CASSREFMNYGYTF.

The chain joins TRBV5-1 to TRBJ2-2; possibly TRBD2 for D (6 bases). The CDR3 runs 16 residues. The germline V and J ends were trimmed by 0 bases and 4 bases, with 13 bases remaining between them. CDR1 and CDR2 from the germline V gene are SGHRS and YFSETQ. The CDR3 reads CASSLAMGGRTGELFF. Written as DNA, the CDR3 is TGCGCCAGCAGCTTGGCCATGGGGGGTCGCACCGGGGAGCTGTTTTTT.

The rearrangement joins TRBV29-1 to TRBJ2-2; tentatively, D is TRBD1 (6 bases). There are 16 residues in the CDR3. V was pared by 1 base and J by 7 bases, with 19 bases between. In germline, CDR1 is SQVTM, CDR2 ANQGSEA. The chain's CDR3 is CSVEVRNPGVNGELFF. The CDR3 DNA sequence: TGCAGCGTTGAAGTTCGAAACCCAGGGGTAAACGGGGAGCTGTTTTTT.

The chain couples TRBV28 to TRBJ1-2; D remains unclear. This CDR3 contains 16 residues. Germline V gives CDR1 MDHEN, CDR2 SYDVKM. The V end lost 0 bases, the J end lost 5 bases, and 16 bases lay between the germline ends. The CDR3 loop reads CASSLWTSVGGYGYTF. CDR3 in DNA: TGTGCCAGCAGTTTATGGACTAGCGTGGGCGGGTATGGCTACACCTTC.

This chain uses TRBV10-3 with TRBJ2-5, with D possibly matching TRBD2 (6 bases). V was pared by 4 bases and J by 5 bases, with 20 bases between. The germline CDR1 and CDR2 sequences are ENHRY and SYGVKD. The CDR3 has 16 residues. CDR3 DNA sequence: TGTGCCATCAGTGGCTCCACTAGCCCTCCGGGGGAGACCCAGTACTTC. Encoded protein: CAISGSTSPPGETQYF.

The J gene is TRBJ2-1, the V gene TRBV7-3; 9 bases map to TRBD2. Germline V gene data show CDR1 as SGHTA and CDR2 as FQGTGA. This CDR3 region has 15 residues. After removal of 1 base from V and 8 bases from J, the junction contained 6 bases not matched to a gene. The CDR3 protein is CASSLMASGKDEQFF. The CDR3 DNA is TGTGCCAGCAGCTTAATGGCTAGCGGGAAGGATGAGCAGTTCTTC.

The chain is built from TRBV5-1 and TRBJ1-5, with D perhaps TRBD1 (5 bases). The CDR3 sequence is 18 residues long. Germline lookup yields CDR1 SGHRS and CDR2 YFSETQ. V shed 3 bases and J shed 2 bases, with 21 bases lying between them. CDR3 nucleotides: TGCGCCAGCAGCTCCACTCCAGGGACTGGTCTTGGCAATCAGCCCCAGCATTTT. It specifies CASSSTPGTGLGNQPQHF.

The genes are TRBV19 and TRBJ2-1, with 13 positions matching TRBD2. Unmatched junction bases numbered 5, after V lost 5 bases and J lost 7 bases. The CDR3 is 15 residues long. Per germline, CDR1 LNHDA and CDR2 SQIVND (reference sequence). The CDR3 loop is CASSSGLAGENEQFF. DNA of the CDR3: TGTGCCAGTAGTTCCGGACTAGCGGGAGAAAATGAGCAGTTCTTC.

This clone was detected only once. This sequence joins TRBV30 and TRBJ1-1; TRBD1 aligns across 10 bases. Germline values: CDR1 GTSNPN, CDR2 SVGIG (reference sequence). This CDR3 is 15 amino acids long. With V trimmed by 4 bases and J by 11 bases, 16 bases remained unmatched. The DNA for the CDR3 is TGTGCCTGGACTCCGGAGACAGGGGGCCTCACAGGGGCTTTCTTT. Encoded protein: CAWTPETGGLTGAFF.

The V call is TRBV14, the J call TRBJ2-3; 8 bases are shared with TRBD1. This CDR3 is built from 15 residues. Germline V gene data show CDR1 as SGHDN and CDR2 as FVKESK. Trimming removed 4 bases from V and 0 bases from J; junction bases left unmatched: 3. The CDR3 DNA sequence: TGTGCCAGCAGCCGGACAGGGCTCAGCACAGATACGCAGTATTTT. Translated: CASSRTGLSTDTQYF.

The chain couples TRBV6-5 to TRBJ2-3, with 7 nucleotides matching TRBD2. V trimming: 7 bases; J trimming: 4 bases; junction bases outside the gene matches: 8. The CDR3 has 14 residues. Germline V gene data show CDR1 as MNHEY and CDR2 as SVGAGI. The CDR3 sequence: CASTVRRESDTQYF. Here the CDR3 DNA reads TGTGCCAGCACCGTAAGGCGGGAGTCAGATACGCAGTATTTT.

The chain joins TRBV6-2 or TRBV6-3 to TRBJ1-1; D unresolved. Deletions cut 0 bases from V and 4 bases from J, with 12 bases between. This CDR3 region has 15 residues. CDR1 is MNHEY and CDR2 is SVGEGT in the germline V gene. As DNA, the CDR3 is TGTGCCAGCAGTTACTCGCGGCTCGGGAGCACTGAAGCTTTCTTT. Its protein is CASSYSRLGSTEAFF.

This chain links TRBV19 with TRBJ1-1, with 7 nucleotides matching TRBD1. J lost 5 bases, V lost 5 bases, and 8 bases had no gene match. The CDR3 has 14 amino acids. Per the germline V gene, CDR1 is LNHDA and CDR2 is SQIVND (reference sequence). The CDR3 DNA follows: TGTGCCAGTAGTGAAAACAGGGGTTGGACTGAAGCTTTCTTT. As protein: CASSENRGWTEAFF.